Here is one T cell receptor (beta chain) with its context. Clones were sequenced by immunoSEQ multiplex PCR, and TCRdb holds only the in-frame ones, with some missing. The repertoire holds a few hundred thousand clones, with less than 95% as singletons. The data were taken from a study of blood T cell repertoires in COVID-19. Study background: The cDNA or gDNA used as material had been derived from T cells, B-cell-depleted T cells, or PBMCs.

The CDR3 extends over 16 amino acids. CDR1 and CDR2 (germline): SGHDT, YYEEEE. The V gene lost 0 bases and the J gene lost 4 bases, with 13 bases spanning the gap. The study drew participants aged about 18 to 95 years from 20 to 30 US areas. Before being deemed recovered, Cohort 3 donors had two negative PCRs, clearance, or symptom resolution. The chain recombines TRBV5-6 with TRBJ2-2, with a tentative D call TRBD1 (5 bases). This TCR was recovered from a man aged 18 to 29 who had recovered from COVID-19. Sequenced sample: PBMCs or T cells enriched from blood (not recorded which). The CDR3 loop reads CASSLALGQATGELFF. CDR3 bases: TGTGCCAGCAGCTTGGCCCTGGGGCAGGCCACCGGGGAGCTGTTTTTT.